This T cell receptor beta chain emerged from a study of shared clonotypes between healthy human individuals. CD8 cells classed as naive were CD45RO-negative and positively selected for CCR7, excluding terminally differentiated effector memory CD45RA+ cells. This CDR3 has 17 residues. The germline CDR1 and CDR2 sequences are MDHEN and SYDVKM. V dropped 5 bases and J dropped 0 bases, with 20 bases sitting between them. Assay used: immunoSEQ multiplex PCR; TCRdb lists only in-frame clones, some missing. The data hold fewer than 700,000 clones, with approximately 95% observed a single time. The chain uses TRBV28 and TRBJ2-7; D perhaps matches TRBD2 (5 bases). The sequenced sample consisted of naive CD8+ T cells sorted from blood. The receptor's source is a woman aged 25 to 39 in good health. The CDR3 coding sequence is TGTGCCAGCAGTACAACACCGGACTTTTACCTCTCCTACGAGCAGTACTTC. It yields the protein CASSTTPDFYLSYEQYF.